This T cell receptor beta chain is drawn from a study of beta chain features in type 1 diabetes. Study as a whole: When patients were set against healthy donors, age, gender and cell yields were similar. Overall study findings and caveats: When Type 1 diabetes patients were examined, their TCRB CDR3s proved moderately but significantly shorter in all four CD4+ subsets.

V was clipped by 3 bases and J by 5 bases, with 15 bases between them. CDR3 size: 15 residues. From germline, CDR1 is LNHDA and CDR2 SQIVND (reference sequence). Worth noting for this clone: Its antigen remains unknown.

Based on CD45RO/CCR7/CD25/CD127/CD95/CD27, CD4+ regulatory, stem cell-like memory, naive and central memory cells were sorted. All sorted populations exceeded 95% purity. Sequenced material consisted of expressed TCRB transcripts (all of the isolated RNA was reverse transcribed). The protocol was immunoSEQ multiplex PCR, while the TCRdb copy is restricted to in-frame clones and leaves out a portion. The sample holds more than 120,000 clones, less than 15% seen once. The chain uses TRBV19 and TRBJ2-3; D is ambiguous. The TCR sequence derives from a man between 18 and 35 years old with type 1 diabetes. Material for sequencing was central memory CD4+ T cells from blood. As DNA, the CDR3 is TGTGCCAGTAGTATGACCTCAGCTAACGGAGATACGCAGTATTTT. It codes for CASSMTSANGDTQYF.